This paragraph reports one T cell receptor (beta chain). This clonotype was counted between two and nine times. Its recognized antigen is unknown. No quality values exist for individual bases; no much larger clone is one base distant. This record belongs to a study of blood T cells in healthy people across ages (dated by TCRdb to the mid-2010s). Turning to the overall study: In model experiments, template switching captured about one uniquely barcoded TCR beta cDNA molecule for every two T cells. Four age groups were formed from the donors: young (average approximately 15 years), middle-aged (approximately 40), aged (over 55) and long-lived (approximately 80). To track age-related changes in TCR beta repertoire diversity, the study relied on deep sequencing normalized with unique cDNA molecular identifiers. Using the same blood draw, the study looked at two additional independent replicas of 1 million unique cDNA reads for two donors, one aged 18 to 30 and the other aged 80 or older.

Study-wide conclusions, independent of this receptor: The long-lived group showed more naive CD4+ T cells, fewer expanded clones and increased TCR diversity than the aged group, suggesting age selection. Estimates of total diversity from one million sequenced T cells were regarded as lower bounds and underestimates. The percentage of naive T cells measured by flow cytometry correlated strongly with observed TCR beta diversity. Observed TCR beta diversity per million T cells fell roughly linearly with age, and a significant reduction was already apparent by age roughly 40. Since profiling was done on bulk unsorted PBMCs, naive and antigen-experienced compartments could not be conclusively compared. Because donor CMV infection status was unknown, age-related changes in expanded clonotypes were potentially confounded.

Libraries came from 5' RACE. TCRdb lists the instrument as Illumina HiSeq 2500. A second 7 to 11 cycle PCR used a sample-barcoded 5' primer and a J-beta primer mix. A unique molecular identifier was introduced onto each TCR beta cDNA molecule by a template-switch 5' adaptor carrying 12 random nucleotides. At least 3 million CDR3-containing paired-end reads were obtained from each sample. The Mint cDNA synthesis kit, primed by a TRBC-specific oligonucleotide, was used to synthesize first-strand cDNA from all RNA. After uracil-DNA glycosylase treatment, a first 18-cycle PCR used universal primers M1SS and BC2_uni_R on all cDNA. For the original study's pipeline: Normalization of each sample was performed by random selection of 1 million high-quality reads, each carrying a distinct molecular identifier. Reads with shared molecular identifiers were discarded instead of being binned into consensus sequences. MiTCR, with a Q25 quality threshold and the strictest error-elimination algorithm, was used for CDR3 identification, clonotype clustering and error correction. Lower-bound total TCR beta diversity was estimated with a nonparametric unseen species model using Euler transformation. TCRdb ran its own pipeline on the public reads, namely fastp trimming at Q25 and MiXCR clone calling, and kept in-frame beta chains. When rows share a CDR3 protein, they turn into one entry using the most common DNA and genes. V and J calls and clone size were set by TCRdb, not the authors. Present in this sample are roughly 700,000 distinct CDR3 sequences, just under 25% of which were seen just once. More than 8% of the sample is held by the ten biggest clonotypes.

In the germline V gene, CDR1 corresponds to SQVTM and CDR2 to ANQGSEA. Its CDR3 holds 15 amino acids, cysteine through phenylalanine. The read is trimmed to its CDR3 DNA, 45 bases read in frame from base 1. The donors were roughly 39 Caucasian individuals from Russia, aged roughly 6 to 100 years, who were systemically healthy. Each donor gave approximately 10 milliliters of peripheral blood, collected into EDTA-treated Vacutainer tubes. Ficoll-Paque density-gradient centrifugation was used to isolate PBMCs, with at least 7 million per sample. Total RNA, at least 6 micrograms per sample, was extracted from PBMCs with Trizol reagent. The percentages of naive CD45RAhigh/CD27high T cells were determined by flow cytometry on a PBMC aliquot from every donor. The data were also submitted as part of a second study, on T cells of mothers and their children. The second investigation adds: Nine systemically healthy Caucasian individuals served as donors, namely three mothers together with their six children. cDNA synthesis consumed the entire amount of extracted RNA, loaded at around 1.4 ug RNA in each 15 ul reaction. In the second PCR, the M1S primer introduced both the sample barcodes and 2-4 random nucleotides. Over 8.5 million TCR beta CDR3 reads were obtained for each mother, and 2.5 million to 3.5 million reads were obtained for each child. Thymic selection shapes the output of TCR recombination in a similar way in related and unrelated pairs, and inherited differences have a minor effect. Normalized repertoire overlap was always found to be slightly, but never significantly, higher in related mother-child pairs than in unrelated mother-child pairs. No persistent microchimeric T cell clones were found, with a detection sensitivity of approximately 95 clones per million clonotypes. Deep NGS was used in the study to compare the TCR beta repertoires of mothers and children and to look for features that separate related mother-child pairs from unrelated individuals. On average, the children were 11 +/- 4 years old, while the mothers were approximately 41 +/- 4 years old. Libraries were sequenced on Illumina HiSeq 2000 with 100+100 nt paired-end reads after adapter ligation with NEBNext reagents. To avoid cross-contamination, the mother libraries and the child libraries were prepared a month apart and sequenced in separate runs. For each donor, between about 500,000 and 2,000,000 distinct TCR beta clonotypes were identified. Naive TCR beta clonotypes were estimated from low-frequency clonotypes matched to each donor's FACS-determined naive share, without sorting.

This receptor chain uses TRBV29-1 and TRBJ2-5; 15 central bases correspond to TRBD2. Judging by the DNA end, TRBJ2-7 fits better; the J call may be wrong. Sample: blood. The TCR originated in a boy aged 5-17 years in good health. The bases read TGCAGCGCTGGGACTAGCGGGAGGCTTAGCTACGAGCAGTACTTC. Its coded protein is CSAGTSGRLSYEQYF.